This TCR beta chain was sequenced in a study of blood T cell repertoires in COVID-19. The wider study: Donors in the United States, Italy and Spain gave samples during acute or convalescent COVID-19. T cells, B-cell-depleted T cells, or PBMCs supplied cDNA or gDNA.

How the authors handled the data: For nucleated cells, counts were estimated from reference gene primer amplification. Clones were read by immunoSEQ multiplex PCR, and TCRdb kept only the in-frame ones, dropping some. That table is the source of V, J and clone size, and D and trimming were worked out from the DNA. The sample yields about 120,000 clones, about 87% seen once. The V gene lost 0 bases and the J gene lost 0 bases, with 9 bases spanning the gap. The CDR3 has 16 amino acids. CDR1 and CDR2 (germline): SGHTS, YDEGEE. The origin of this receptor is a woman between 50 and 59 years old with acute or convalescent COVID-19. The specimen was peripheral blood. The chain links TRBV5-8 to TRBJ2-2; D not resolved. CDR3 protein: CASSLGLNTNTGELFF. For the CDR3, the DNA is TGTGCCAGCAGCTTGGGTCTTAATACGAACACCGGGGAGCTGTTTTTT.